This T cell receptor beta chain derives from a study of OX40 agonist ivuxolimab in advanced cancers. Measured with immunoSEQ multiplex PCR; TCRdb has only the in-frame clones, and not every one. This sample has over 70,000 clones, with about 90% found just once. Exclusion of a patient followed from autoimmune disease history or systemic immunosuppression. The origin of this receptor is an adult with an advanced solid tumor such as melanoma, head and neck, liver or kidney cancer. The input for sequencing was CD4+ or CD8+ T cells sorted from blood, taken in a trial of the OX40 agonist ivuxolimab.

The CDR3 DNA reads as TGTGCCAGTAGCTGGGACAGGGGGCGGTCAGGGGCCAACGTCCTGACTTTC. Protein sequence: CASSWDRGRSGANVLTF. The rearrangement uses TRBV19 and TRBJ2-6; TRBD1 aligns across 12 bases. The CDR3 is 17 residues long. Germline values: CDR1 LNHDA, CDR2 SQIVND (reference sequence). The ends lost 6 bases at V and 4 bases at J; junction bases unmatched: 7.